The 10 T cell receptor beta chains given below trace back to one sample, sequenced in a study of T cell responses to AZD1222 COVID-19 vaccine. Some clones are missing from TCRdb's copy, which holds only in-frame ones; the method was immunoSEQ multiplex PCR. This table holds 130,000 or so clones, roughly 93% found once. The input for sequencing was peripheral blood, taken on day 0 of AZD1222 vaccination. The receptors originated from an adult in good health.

CDR3 sequence: CASSLAQGYGYTF. CDR3 DNA sequence: TGTGCCAGCAGCTTAGCGCAGGGGTATGGCTACACCTTC. V and J are TRBV11-2 and TRBJ1-2, with a tentative D call TRBD1 (6 bases). Trimming left V 1 base short and J 5 bases short, with 8 bases between. The germline V gene has CDR1 SGHAT and CDR2 FQNNGV. The CDR3 extends over 13 amino acids.

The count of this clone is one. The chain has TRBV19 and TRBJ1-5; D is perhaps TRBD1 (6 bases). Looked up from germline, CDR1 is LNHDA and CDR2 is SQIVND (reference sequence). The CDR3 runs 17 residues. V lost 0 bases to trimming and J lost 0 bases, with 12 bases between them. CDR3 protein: CASSIDSGGSSNQPQHF. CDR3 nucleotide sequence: TGTGCCAGTAGTATAGATTCGGGGGGCTCTAGCAATCAGCCCCAGCATTTT.

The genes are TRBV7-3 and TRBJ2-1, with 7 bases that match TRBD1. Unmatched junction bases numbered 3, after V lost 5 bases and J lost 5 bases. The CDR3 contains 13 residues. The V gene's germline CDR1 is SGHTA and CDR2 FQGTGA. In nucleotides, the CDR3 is TGTGCCAGCAGCCGGGACAGCAACAATGAGCAGTTCTTC. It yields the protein CASSRDSNNEQFF.

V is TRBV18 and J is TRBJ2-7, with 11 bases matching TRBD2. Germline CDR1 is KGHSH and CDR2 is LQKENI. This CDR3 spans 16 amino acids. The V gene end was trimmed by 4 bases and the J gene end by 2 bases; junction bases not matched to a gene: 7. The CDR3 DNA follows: TGTGCCAGCTCACAGGGGTCACTAGCGGGAGCCTACGAGCAGTACTTC. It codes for CASSQGSLAGAYEQYF.

The CDR3 bases are TGTGCCAGCAGGGGCGGCGGGGAAAAACTGTTTTTT. Translating it yields CASRGGGEKLFF. The chain employs TRBV12-3 or TRBV12-4 and TRBJ1-4; D unclear. The V and J ends lost 6 bases and 8 bases respectively, with 10 bases between them. The CDR3 length is 12 residues.

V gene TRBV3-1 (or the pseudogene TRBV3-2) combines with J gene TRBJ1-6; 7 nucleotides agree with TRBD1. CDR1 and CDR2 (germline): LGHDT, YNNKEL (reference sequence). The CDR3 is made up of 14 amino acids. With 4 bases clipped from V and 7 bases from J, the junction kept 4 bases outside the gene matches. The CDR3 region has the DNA TGTGCCAGCAGCCCACGACAGGGCAATTCACCCCTCCACTTT. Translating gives CASSPRQGNSPLHF.

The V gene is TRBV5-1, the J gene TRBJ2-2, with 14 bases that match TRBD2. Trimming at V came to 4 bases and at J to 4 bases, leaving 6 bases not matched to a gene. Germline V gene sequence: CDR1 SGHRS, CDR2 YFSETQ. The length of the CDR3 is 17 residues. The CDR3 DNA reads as TGCGCCAGCAGCGCAAGACTAGCGGGAGGGGCCACCGGGGAGCTGTTTTTT. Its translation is CASSARLAGGATGELFF.

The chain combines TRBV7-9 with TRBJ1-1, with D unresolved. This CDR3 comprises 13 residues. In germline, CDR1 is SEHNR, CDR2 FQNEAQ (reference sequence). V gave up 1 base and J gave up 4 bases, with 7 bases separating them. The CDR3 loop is CASSLERATEAFF. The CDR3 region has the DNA TGTGCCAGCAGCTTAGAGAGGGCCACTGAAGCTTTCTTT.

CDR3 nucleotides: TGTGCCAGCAGCCCGACCGGGACTAGGGAGAATGAGCAGTTCTTC. Translated: CASSPTGTRENEQFF. The chain joins TRBV9 to TRBJ2-1, with 8 bases lining up with TRBD2. There are 15 residues in the CDR3. J gave up 7 bases and V 4 bases, and 10 bases lay outside the gene matches. In germline, CDR1 is SGDLS, CDR2 YYNGEE.

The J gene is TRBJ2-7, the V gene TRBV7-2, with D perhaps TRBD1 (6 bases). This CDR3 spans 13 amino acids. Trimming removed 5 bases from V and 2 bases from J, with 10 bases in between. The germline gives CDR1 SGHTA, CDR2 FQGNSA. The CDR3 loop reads CASSDGQPYEQYF. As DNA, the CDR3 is TGTGCCAGCAGCGACGGACAGCCCTACGAGCAGTACTTC.